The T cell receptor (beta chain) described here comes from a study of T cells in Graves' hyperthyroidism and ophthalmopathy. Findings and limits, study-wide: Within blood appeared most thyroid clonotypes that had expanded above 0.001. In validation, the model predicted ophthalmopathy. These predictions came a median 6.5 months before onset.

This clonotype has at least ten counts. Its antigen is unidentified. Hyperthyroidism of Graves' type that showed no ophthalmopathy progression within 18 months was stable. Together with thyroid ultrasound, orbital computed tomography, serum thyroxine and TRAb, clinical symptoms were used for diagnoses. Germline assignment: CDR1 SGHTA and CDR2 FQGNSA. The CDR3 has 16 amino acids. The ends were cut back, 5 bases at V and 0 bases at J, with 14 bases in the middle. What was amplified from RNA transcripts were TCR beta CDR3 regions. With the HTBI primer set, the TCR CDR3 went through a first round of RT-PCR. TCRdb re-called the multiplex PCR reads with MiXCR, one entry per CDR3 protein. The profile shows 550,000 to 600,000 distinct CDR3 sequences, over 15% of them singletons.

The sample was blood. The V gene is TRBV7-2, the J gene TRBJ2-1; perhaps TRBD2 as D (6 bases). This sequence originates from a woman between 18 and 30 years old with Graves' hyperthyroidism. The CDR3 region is CASSRDSGSSYNEQFF. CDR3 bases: TGTGCCAGCAGCCGTGATAGCGGAAGCTCCTACAATGAGCAGTTCTTC. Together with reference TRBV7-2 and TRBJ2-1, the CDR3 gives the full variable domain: GAGVSQSPSNKVTEKGKDVELRCDPISGHTALYWYRQSLGQGLEFLIYFQGNSAPDKSGLPSDRFSAERTGGSVSTLTIQRTQQEDSAVYLCASSRDSGSSYNEQFFGPGTRLTVL.